The present T cell receptor beta chain was sequenced within a study of cytomegalovirus exposure and HLA in healthy donors. The CDR3 covers 13 residues. Deletions cut 7 bases from V and 4 bases from J, with 14 bases between. Per germline, CDR1 SGHDT and CDR2 YYEEEE. Libraries were prepared by immunoSEQ multiplex PCR; TCRdb keeps only in-frame clonotypes and omits some of them. Here the sample spans around 120,000 clones, around 87% being singletons. The TCR sequence derives from a woman under 30 in good health and CMV-seropositive. The sequencing sample was made of PBMCs. This rearrangement joins TRBV5-6 to TRBJ2-5, with no clear D. CDR3 protein: CASHSGGTETQYF. CDR3 bases: TGTGCCAGCCACTCGGGTGGTACAGAGACCCAGTACTTC.